This T cell receptor beta chain originates from a study of cytomegalovirus exposure and HLA in healthy donors. On this clone: Its antigen is undetermined.

V lost 5 bases to trimming and J lost 0 bases, with 20 bases between them. CDR3 length: 18 amino acids. CDR1 and CDR2 from the germline V gene are SEHNR and FQNEAQ (reference sequence). The study, taken as a whole, reports: In an earlier analysis, most TCR beta V segments were productive about 87% or about 30% of the time. Roughly uniform depth of sequencing across donors was assumed in presence/absence analyses.

With 60 Vbeta and 13 Jbeta primers, the PCR was carried out. This table comes from immunoSEQ multiplex PCR, and its TCRdb copy is limited to in-frame clones, with some not included. This sample has 95,000 to 150,000 clones, with around 80% found just once. Specimen: PBMCs. The chain recombines TRBV7-9 with TRBJ2-4, with a tentative D call TRBD1 (5 bases). This receptor was identified in a man between 25 and 39 years old in good health and CMV-seronegative. CDR3 amino acids: CASSAQGTHDLAKNIQYF. The CDR3 nucleotides are TGTGCCAGCAGCGCGCAGGGTACTCATGACTTAGCCAAAAACATTCAGTACTTC.